This T cell receptor beta chain was captured by sequencing in a study of blood T cell repertoires in COVID-19. Across the study: Samples representing acute and convalescent COVID-19 were sourced from the United States, Italy and Spain. Nucleic acid was either cDNA or gDNA, and it came from T cells, B-cell-depleted T cells, or PBMCs.

As originally analysed: Amplifying reference gene primers gave estimates of nucleated cell counts. TCRdb's copy holds only in-frame clones and misses some; the assay was immunoSEQ multiplex PCR. D and trimming were read from the DNA, whereas the V and J calls and clone size are those reported in that table. The sample has about 68,000 clones, 85% to 90% seen once. CDR3 length: 18 residues. In germline, CDR1 is SGHNT, CDR2 YYREEE (reference sequence). The trim removed 4 bases at V and 0 bases at J, leaving 13 bases unmatched. The chain recombines TRBV5-4 with TRBJ2-1, with 7 bases identical to TRBD2. Sample: peripheral blood. This TCR was recovered from a man in his fifties with active COVID-19. CDR3: CASSDGARRGSSYNEQFF. In nucleotides, the CDR3 is TGTGCCAGCAGCGACGGGGCTCGGCGGGGGAGCTCCTACAATGAGCAGTTCTTC. Supplemented by reference TRBV5-4 and TRBJ2-1, the full variable domain reads ETGVTQSPTHLIKTRGQQVTLRCSSQSGHNTVSWYQQALGQGPQFIFQYYREEENGRGNFPPRFSGLQFPNYSSELNVNALELDDSALYLCASSDGARRGSSYNEQFFGPGTRLTVL.